This T cell receptor (beta chain) came from a study of cytomegalovirus exposure and HLA in healthy donors. Study in general: T cells numbering some 170 million yielded 95 million to 140 million unique TCR beta sequences in an earlier analysis. General study findings and limits: According to reports, the classifier identified cytomegalovirus status with high specificity and sensitivity. Sequencing artifact likely explains a cluster of highly shared sequence variants.

The CDR3 length is 14 residues. Looked up from germline, CDR1 is SGHTA and CDR2 is FQGTGA. With 5 bases clipped from V and 1 base from J, the junction kept 4 bases outside the gene matches. Vbeta (60) and Jbeta (13) primers were used in the PCR. The assay was immunoSEQ multiplex PCR, and TCRdb's table has in-frame clones only and misses some. The sample comprises about 130,000 clones, more than 65% of which are singletons, and approximately 13% rests with the top ten. This clone turned up a few times. As yet, its antigen is unknown. This sequence was found in a woman aged 60-70 years in good health and CMV-seropositive. The V and J genes are TRBV7-3 and TRBJ1-1; 7 bases agree with TRBD1. Sample: PBMCs. This CDR3 reads CASSPGQANTEAFF. For the CDR3, the DNA is TGTGCCAGCAGCCCCGGACAGGCGAACACTGAAGCTTTCTTT.